The sequence of this T cell receptor (beta chain) was determined in a study of regulatory T cells in long-lasting Graves disease (dated by TCRdb to the early 2020s). Regarding the research as a whole: Persistent Graves' disease was defined as antithyroid drug treatment for over 5 years with persistently positive TSH receptor autoantibodies. A total of 33 samples were covered by TCR sequencing, comprising approximately 13 persistent and around 20 newly diagnosed Graves' disease patients. The study was conducted in China and was registered as a clinical trial. On average, persistent Graves' disease patients in the clinical cohort had been on antithyroid drugs for about 10.3 years. This study used TCR sequencing and RNA sequencing of peripheral blood to compare persistent Graves' disease patients against newly diagnosed Graves' disease patients. General findings and caveats noted by the study authors: More public clonotypes were shared among persistent patients (more than 2,500) than among newly diagnosed patients (approximately 1,000). TRBV28, TRBJ1-2 and TRBJ2-5 were preferentially used in persistent disease, while TRBV20-1 and TRBJ2-1 were favored in newly diagnosed disease. Because the primary lesion, thyroid tissue, could not be accessed, the study looked at peripheral blood alone. Sequencing and analysis were limited to the TCR beta chain. As a limitation, the authors acknowledged that the small sample size may reduce accuracy. Persistent Graves' disease patients showed lower TCR Shannon entropy and fewer highly expanded clones than newly diagnosed patients, suggesting clonal expansion.

Libraries were built with multiplex PCR. Sequencer: Illumina HiSeq 4000. CDR3 regions were amplified by Arm-PCR with iRepertoire HTBI primers to construct TCR beta libraries. Before sequencing, the PCR products went through gel purification. On the authors' methods: Gene usage analysis of CDR3 amino acid clonotypes used the roughly 60 TRBV and approximately 13 TRBJ segments found across samples. COPE and FqMerger were used to merge the filtered high-quality paired reads into contigs. BLAST was used to align contigs to IMGT TRBV, TRBD and TRBJ reference genes, with CDR3 defined following IMGT. Highly expanded clones were defined as clonotypes with a frequency above 0.1%. Shannon entropy was used to measure repertoire diversity, and the Gini coefficient was used to measure V-J evenness. A clonotype was considered public if more than one individual shared it. TCRdb redid the processing of the public reads, applying fastp at Q25 and MiXCR, and retained in-frame beta chains. Every entry covers one CDR3 protein and lists the most common genes and DNA from its rows. The V and J calls were determined by TCRdb, not by the authors. Counted in this sample were more than 300,000 distinct CDR3 sequences; around a fifth of them appeared once. Just under 30% of the sample comes from the top ten.

A note on this clonotype: Its specific antigen is unknown. Per-base quality was not reported, and no clone a single base away is much larger than it.

Sample time point, as interpreted from the label and publication: persistent/refractory GD, antithyroid drugs over 5 years with positive TRAb. For both TCR sequencing and RNA sequencing, RNA was extracted from PBMCs in TRIzol. Graves' disease was diagnosed according to American Thyroid Association guidelines. Recruitment of patients was carried out at an endocrinology department in Xi'an, China. Each patient gave approximately 9.7 milliliters of peripheral blood, collected in an EDTA anticoagulant tube. PBMCs were isolated by Ficoll Paque Plus density gradient separation without further T cell sorting. An Agilent 2100 Bioanalyzer and agarose gel were used to check RNA quality, and a NanoDrop 2000 was used to measure RNA concentration. According to the germline V gene, CDR1 reads SGHTA and CDR2 reads FQGTGA. Taken from cysteine to phenylalanine, the CDR3 has 15 residues. Only the CDR3 DNA is retained, 45 bases long and in frame from the first base. Trimming at the junction amounts to 0 bases on V and 2 bases on J, and the germline ends lie 11 bases apart.

The sample in question was peripheral blood mononuclear cells (PBMCs), obtained when the disease was refractory, from a patient treated with antithyroid drugs. This clonotype originated in a female donor with Graves disease. This chain joins TRBV7-3 to TRBJ2-7; too little of a D gene remains to name it. The CDR3 region reads CASSLTRGRTYEQYF. The DNA sequence follows: TGTGCCAGCAGCTTAACCCGCGGTCGGACCTACGAGCAGTACTTC. The reference TRBV7-3 and TRBJ2-7 proteins fill in what lies around the CDR3, so the full variable domain reads GAGVSQTPSNKVTEKGKYVELRCDPISGHTALYWYRQSLGQGPEFLIYFQGTGAADDSGLPNDRFFAVRPEGSVSTLKIQRTERGDSAVYLCASSLTRGRTYEQYFGPGTRLTVT.